The clone carrying this T cell receptor beta chain has more than one count but fewer than ten. The study ran its PCR with 60 Vbeta and 13 Jbeta primers. Clones were read by immunoSEQ multiplex PCR, and TCRdb kept only the in-frame ones, dropping some. The repertoire holds around 97,000 clones, about a tenth seen once, with about 5% in the top ten. The data were obtained in a study of cytomegalovirus exposure and HLA in healthy donors. The trim removed 5 bases at V and 7 bases at J, leaving 18 bases unmatched. Per germline, CDR1 SGDLS and CDR2 YYNGEE. The CDR3 is made up of 17 amino acids. Source material: PBMCs. The rearrangement joins TRBV9 to TRBJ2-5, with 9 bases that match TRBD1. The receptor comes from a man over 45 in good health and CMV-seropositive. CDR3 sequence reads: CASSQAPAGQGSVTQYF. In nucleotides, the CDR3 is TGTGCCAGCAGTCAAGCCCCCGCGGGACAGGGCTCGGTGACCCAGTACTTC.